This entry lists 5 T cell receptor beta chains sequenced from one sample in a study of T cell responses to AZD1222 COVID-19 vaccine. Sequenced by immunoSEQ multiplex PCR; TCRdb stores in-frame clones only, minus some. The sample records 100,000 to 150,000 clones, roughly 89% being singletons. The sequences come from peripheral blood, collected on day 0 of AZD1222 vaccination. These receptors were collected from an adult in good health.

There are many counts of this clone. CDR3 sequence reads: CASSTGLRNTEAFF. CDR3 nucleotide sequence: TGTGCCAGTAGTACGGGACTCCGAAACACTGAAGCTTTCTTT. This sequence joins TRBV19 and TRBJ1-1, with D tentatively TRBD1 (5 bases). CDR1 and CDR2 (germline): LNHDA, SQIVND (reference sequence). V lost 4 bases and J 2 bases, leaving 11 bases between the germline ends. There are 14 residues in the CDR3.

The chain combines TRBV7-9 with TRBJ1-5; 8 bases fit TRBD1. Unmatched junction bases numbered 20, after V lost 1 base and J lost 9 bases. This CDR3 is 19 amino acids long. CDR1 and CDR2 (germline): SEHNR, FQNEAQ (reference sequence). CDR3 sequence reads: CASSLEPNRGMTKGRPQHF. In nucleotides, the CDR3 is TGTGCCAGCAGCTTAGAACCAAACAGGGGGATGACTAAAGGTCGGCCCCAGCATTTT. The full variable domain, rest sourced from reference TRBV7-9 and TRBJ1-5, is DTGVSQNPRHKITKRGQNVTFRCDPISEHNRLYWYRQTLGQGPEFLTYFQNEAQLEKSRLLSDRFSAERPKGSFSTLEIQRTEQGDSAMYLCASSLEPNRGMTKGRPQHFGDGTRLSIL.

V and J are TRBV29-1 and TRBJ2-3; 7 bases are a match to TRBD1. Germline CDR1 SQVTM, CDR2 ANQGSEA. With 0 bases clipped from V and 5 bases from J, the junction kept 5 bases outside the gene matches. The CDR3 contains 14 residues. The chain's CDR3 is CSVEDSRGIDTQYF. The CDR3 nucleotides are TGCAGCGTTGAAGACAGCAGGGGGATAGATACGCAGTATTTT.

This chain uses TRBV28 with TRBJ1-5; D not resolved. Deletions cut 6 bases from V and 7 bases from J, with 16 bases between. CDR1 and CDR2 from the germline V gene are MDHEN and SYDVKM. The CDR3 contains 14 residues. The CDR3 DNA follows: TGTGCCAGCAGCAAAGTCCGGGGTCGGCAGCCCCAGCATTTT. Residues: CASSKVRGRQPQHF.

This chain connects TRBV7-2 to TRBJ1-6, with TRBD1 matching 8 bases. The CDR3 has 15 amino acids. Germline V CDR1 and CDR2: SGHTA, FQGNSA. The ends lost 6 bases at V and 10 bases at J; junction bases unmatched: 11. In DNA, the CDR3 is TGTGCCAGCAGTCTAGGAGGCAGGGGGCTGTCACCCCTCCACTTT. It is translated as CASSLGGRGLSPLHF.